The 30 T cell receptor beta chains presented below share a single source sample, sequenced in a study of identical twins. TCRdb passed the 5' RACE reads through MiXCR, listing each CDR3 protein once. Here the sample spans roughly 720,000 distinct CDR3 sequences, 15% to 20% being singletons. The sample was also linked to a second study, of T cells expressing NK-cell markers.

The sequencing input was PBMCs. All receptors derive from a woman between 18 and 29 years old in good health.

This clonotype was picked up one time. The chain couples TRBV7-9 to TRBJ2-1; possibly TRBD2 for D (6 bases). V was trimmed by 1 base and J by 7 bases, leaving 14 bases between them. Germline V gives CDR1 SEHNR, CDR2 FQNEAQ (reference sequence). The CDR3 is 15 amino acids. The chain's CDR3 is CASSLVLFRGNEQFF. DNA for the CDR3: TGTGCCAGCAGCTTAGTATTGTTCCGGGGGAATGAGCAGTTCTTC.

This chain joins TRBV7-9 and TRBJ1-1; D unclear. V shed 4 bases and J shed 7 bases, with 13 bases lying between them. The CDR3 spans 13 residues. CDR1 is SEHNR and CDR2 is FQNEAQ in the germline V gene (reference sequence). The CDR3 sequence is CASSSTGYGEAFF. DNA of the CDR3: TGTGCCAGCAGCTCAACGGGTTACGGTGAAGCTTTCTTT.

This clonotype was found many times. This sequence joins TRBV12-3 or TRBV12-4 and TRBJ1-1, with D tentatively TRBD1 (5 bases). The CDR3 runs to 12 residues. Trimming pared 6 bases from V and 1 base from J, leaving 6 bases between. In nucleotides, the CDR3 is TGTGCCAGCAGGGGGACGAACACTGAAGCTTTCTTT. Translation gives CASRGTNTEAFF.

Only a few counts were recorded for this clonotype. The rearrangement links TRBV5-6 to TRBJ2-1, with D perhaps matching TRBD2 (7 bases). V was cut by 2 bases and J by 0 bases, with 12 bases left in between. Germline values: CDR1 SGHDT, CDR2 YYEEEE. The CDR3 extends over 16 amino acids. This CDR3 reads CASSLGRGGSYNEQFF. The DNA of the CDR3 is TGTGCCAGCAGCTTAGGAAGGGGGGGCTCCTACAATGAGCAGTTCTTC.

This clonotype came up a few times. V is TRBV7-2 and J is TRBJ2-7; unclear D gene. V was clipped by 1 base and J by 0 bases, with 13 bases between them. The V gene's germline CDR1 is SGHTA and CDR2 FQGNSA. The CDR3 length is 16 residues. In nucleotides, the CDR3 is TGTGCCAGCAGCTTAGTACACAGACCGGCCTCCTACGAGCAGTACTTC. Its translation: CASSLVHRPASYEQYF. Complete variable domain (other parts from reference TRBV7-2 and TRBJ2-7): GAGVSQSPSNKVTEKGKDVELRCDPISGHTALYWYRQSLGQGLEFLIYFQGNSAPDKSGLPSDRFSAERTGGSVSTLTIQRTQQEDSAVYLCASSLVHRPASYEQYFGPGTRLTVT.

CDR3: CASSFYGLAVTGELFF. The CDR3 bases are TGCGCCAGCAGCTTTTATGGACTAGCGGTCACCGGGGAGCTGTTTTTT. The chain carries TRBV5-1 and TRBJ2-2, with 10 bases fitting TRBD2. The CDR3 covers 16 residues. With V trimmed by 2 bases and J by 4 bases, 5 bases remained unmatched. CDR1 and CDR2 (germline): SGHRS, YFSETQ.

This clonotype was observed a few times. The J gene is TRBJ2-7, the V gene TRBV12-3 or TRBV12-4, with D possibly matching TRBD2 (6 bases). Trimming left V 8 bases short and J 8 bases short, with 19 bases between. The CDR3 consists of 13 residues. In DNA form, the CDR3 reads TGTGCCAGCGAATCGACTCGGGACTTTAAGCAGTACTTC. Amino acid sequence: CASESTRDFKQYF.

The J gene is TRBJ2-3, the V gene TRBV7-9, with 12 bases fitting TRBD2. This CDR3 is 16 amino acids long. J gave up 3 bases and V 5 bases, and 6 bases lay outside the gene matches. The germline V gene encodes CDR1 SEHNR and CDR2 FQNEAQ (reference sequence). This CDR3 is CASSRRLAGATDTQYF. The CDR3 coding sequence is TGTGCCAGCAGCCGTCGACTAGCGGGGGCTACAGATACGCAGTATTTT.

This chain uses TRBV9 with TRBJ2-1; 14 bases match TRBD2. J gave up 0 bases and V 4 bases, and 12 bases lay outside the gene matches. Germline assignment: CDR1 SGDLS and CDR2 YYNGEE. CDR3 length: 20 residues. The CDR3 region has the DNA TGTGCCAGCAGCCAAACCGGACTAGCGGGGGGCGCAAGCTCCTACAATGAGCAGTTCTTC. Its translation: CASSQTGLAGGASSYNEQFF.

The chain joins TRBV12-3 or TRBV12-4 to TRBJ2-3, with 7 bases fitting TRBD2. The CDR3 extends over 14 amino acids. J was trimmed by 1 base and V by 5 bases; bases with no gene match: 3. DNA for the CDR3: TGTGCCAGCAGTACAAGCGGGGGCACAGATACGCAGTATTTT. It yields the protein CASSTSGGTDTQYF.

This clonotype appeared a few times. The J gene is TRBJ2-3, the V gene TRBV9; D tentatively fits TRBD1 or TRBD2 (6 bases each). This CDR3 is 15 amino acids long. The germline V and J ends were trimmed by 2 bases and 2 bases, with 12 bases remaining between them. CDR1 is SGDLS, CDR2 YYNGEE, per germline. CDR3 in DNA: TGTGCCAGCAGCGTTTATCGGGGGCCCACAGATACGCAGTATTTT. Translating gives CASSVYRGPTDTQYF.

The chain has TRBV12-3 or TRBV12-4 and TRBJ2-1, with no clear D. This CDR3 region has 14 residues. V was trimmed by 3 bases and J by 2 bases, leaving 8 bases between them. Here the CDR3 reads CASSFPHPYNEQFF. CDR3 coding DNA: TGTGCCAGCAGTTTTCCCCATCCCTACAATGAGCAGTTCTTC.

This clonotype occurred a few times. V and J are TRBV7-9 and TRBJ2-5; D unclear. CDR3 length: 14 residues. Per the germline V gene, CDR1 is SEHNR and CDR2 is FQNEAQ (reference sequence). V shed 5 bases and J shed 5 bases, with 15 bases lying between them. CDR3: CASSPASGAETQYF. The DNA of the CDR3 is TGTGCCAGCAGCCCGGCTTCCGGAGCCGAGACCCAGTACTTC.

The genes are TRBV2 and TRBJ2-5, with a weak D call TRBD2 (6 bases). The germline V gene has CDR1 SNHLY and CDR2 FYNNEI. The CDR3 is made up of 15 amino acids. V gave up 4 bases and J gave up 4 bases, with 16 bases separating them. CDR3 residues: CASSARLGRRETQYF. The CDR3 DNA sequence: TGTGCCAGCAGTGCCAGACTAGGTCGGAGAGAGACCCAGTACTTC. The variable domain in full, with the rest retrieved from reference TRBV2 and TRBJ2-5, is EPEVTQTPSHQVTQMGQEVILRCVPISNHLYFYWYRQILGQKVEFLVSFYNNEISEKSEIFDDQFSVERPDGSNFTLKIRSTKLEDSAMYFCASSARLGRRETQYFGPGTRLLVL.

This clonotype appeared many times. The rearrangement uses TRBV7-3 and TRBJ2-5; D remains unclear. The CDR3 has 13 residues. Trimming shortened V by 1 base and J by 5 bases, and 8 bases separated the two germline ends. CDR1 is SGHTA and CDR2 is FQGTGA in the germline V gene. The CDR3 spells CASSLSVSETQYF. As DNA, the CDR3 is TGTGCCAGCAGCTTAAGCGTTTCGGAGACCCAGTACTTC.

This chain links TRBV10-3 with TRBJ2-1; D perhaps matches TRBD2 (5 bases). Trimming shortened V by 4 bases and J by 4 bases, and 14 bases separated the two germline ends. This CDR3 is 15 amino acids long. CDR1 ENHRY and CDR2 SYGVKD come from the germline V gene. CDR3 sequence (DNA): TGTGCCATCAGTGCGGGGTCGGACCCGTACAATGAGCAGTTCTTC. Translated: CAISAGSDPYNEQFF.

This clonotype appeared a few times. The genes are TRBV7-9 and TRBJ1-2; D call uncertain. CDR3 length: 14 residues. CDR1 is SEHNR and CDR2 is FQNEAQ in the germline V gene (reference sequence). V was shortened by 3 bases and J by 0 bases, with 8 bases between the two germline ends. In DNA form, the CDR3 reads TGTGCCAGCAGCTTGGACGGTGCTAACTATGGCTACACCTTC. Its protein is CASSLDGANYGYTF.

The V and J genes are TRBV4-3 and TRBJ2-3, with TRBD1 matching over 12 bases. Trimming removed 1 base from V and 5 bases from J; junction bases left unmatched: 7. Germline values: CDR1 LGHNA, CDR2 YSLEER. This CDR3 contains 17 residues. The CDR3 sequence: CASSQAPGQGAGDTQYF. The CDR3 DNA sequence: TGCGCCAGCAGCCAAGCCCCGGGACAGGGGGCAGGAGATACGCAGTATTTT.

This chain links TRBV10-3 with TRBJ1-1; TRBD1 is a possible D gene (6 bases). The CDR3 runs 16 residues. The germline gives CDR1 ENHRY, CDR2 SYGVKD. V was clipped by 10 bases and J by 5 bases, with 26 bases between them. The CDR3 DNA sequence: TGTGCCACCGTTTCGGGGGGCACTAACGGGTGGACTGAAGCTTTCTTT. Translated, it gives CATVSGGTNGWTEAFF.

The table lists this clonotype with a few counts. The chain has TRBV7-9 and TRBJ2-6; TRBD2 agrees at 7 bases. The CDR3 has 17 residues. With 5 bases clipped from V and 1 base from J, the junction kept 8 bases outside the gene matches. Germline V gene sequence: CDR1 SEHNR, CDR2 FQNEAQ (reference sequence). CDR3 loop: CASSKRGGGSGANVLTF. The CDR3 nucleotides read TGTGCCAGCAGCAAACGCGGCGGGGGTTCTGGGGCCAACGTCCTGACTTTC.

This clonotype was observed a handful of times. The chain joins TRBV10-3 to TRBJ2-4; D is perhaps TRBD2 (6 bases). The CDR3 extends over 16 amino acids. Germline CDR1 ENHRY, CDR2 SYGVKD. V dropped 3 bases and J dropped 11 bases, with 23 bases sitting between them. DNA for the CDR3: TGTGCCATCAGTGACTCTTTGGGGGGTCCCCATCCTTTTCAGTACTTC. Its protein product is CAISDSLGGPHPFQYF.

This clonotype was seen only a few times. The chain uses TRBV12-3 or TRBV12-4 and TRBJ1-5, with 9 bases fitting TRBD1. Trimming cost V 6 bases and J 4 bases; bases outside gene matches: 10. There are 16 residues in the CDR3. For the CDR3, the DNA is TGTGCCAGCAGGCCGGGACAGGGCTTGGGGAATCAGCCCCAGCATTTT. It specifies CASRPGQGLGNQPQHF.

In this sample, this clonotype turned up a few times. CDR3 protein: CASIRGYSGANVLTF. CDR3 DNA sequence: TGCGCCAGCATCAGGGGATACTCTGGGGCCAACGTCCTGACTTTC. This chain links TRBV10-2 with TRBJ2-6; the D gene is possibly TRBD1 (6 bases). Germline lookup yields CDR1 WSHSY and CDR2 SAAADI. Trimming took off 7 bases at V and 0 bases at J, with 10 bases between the two ends. This CDR3 contains 15 residues.

This clonotype showed up just a few times. V usage is TRBV12-3 or TRBV12-4 and J usage is TRBJ1-2; the D is unclear. Trimming removed 5 bases from V and 0 bases from J, with 10 bases in between. The CDR3 totals 14 residues. The CDR3 here is CASSKTPSNYGYTF. In DNA, the CDR3 is TGTGCCAGCAGTAAGACACCGTCTAACTATGGCTACACCTTC.

This clonotype was seen once. The J gene is TRBJ1-2, the V gene TRBV11-3; D gene ambiguous. The CDR3 runs 12 residues. Germline CDR1 and CDR2: SGHNT and YENEEA. V was pared by 5 bases and J by 6 bases, with 10 bases between. CDR3: CASSQMDDGYTF. Here the CDR3 DNA reads TGTGCCAGCAGCCAAATGGACGATGGCTACACCTTC.

This clonotype was counted between two and nine times. J is TRBJ1-2 and V is TRBV7-2; D uncertain. CDR3 size: 13 residues. The V and J ends lost 3 bases and 8 bases respectively, with 13 bases between them. Germline V gives CDR1 SGHTA, CDR2 FQGNSA. Written as DNA, the CDR3 is TGTGCCAGCAGCTTTGAGAGGGCGCGCGGCTACACCTTC. Amino acids: CASSFERARGYTF.

This clonotype has ten or more counts. The chain employs TRBV6-2 or TRBV6-3 and TRBJ2-7; no reliable D call. Trimming pared 0 bases from V and 6 bases from J, leaving 3 bases between. CDR1 MNHEY and CDR2 SVGEGT come from the germline V gene. This CDR3 comprises 11 residues. CDR3 sequence: CASSYSIEQYF. CDR3 sequence (DNA): TGTGCCAGCAGTTACTCCATCGAGCAGTACTTC.

This clonotype was seen only a few times. The rearrangement joins TRBV15 to TRBJ1-2, with 8 bases that match TRBD1. The V gene end was trimmed by 1 base and the J gene end by 6 bases; junction bases not matched to a gene: 10. The CDR3 contains 16 residues. Germline V gene lookup returns CDR1 LNHNV and CDR2 YYDKDF (reference sequence). CDR3 residues: CATSRVFGQGLHGYTF. The CDR3 coding sequence is TGTGCCACCAGCAGAGTGTTTGGACAGGGACTCCATGGCTACACCTTC.

The gene calls are TRBV2 and TRBJ2-7; perhaps TRBD1 as D (6 bases). V was clipped by 2 bases and J by 7 bases, with 15 bases between them. CDR1 and CDR2 (germline): SNHLY, FYNNEI. The CDR3 contains 14 residues. The DNA of the CDR3 is TGTGCCAGCAGTGAACAGGGGTTCTCCGAAGAGCAGTACTTC. Protein sequence: CASSEQGFSEEQYF.

The chain employs TRBV9 and TRBJ1-1, with D hard to call. The germline gives CDR1 SGDLS, CDR2 YYNGEE. This CDR3 comprises 15 residues. Trimming removed 1 base at V and 5 bases at J, with 15 bases between. As DNA, the CDR3 is TGTGCCAGCAGCGTACTTACGGGCGATGGAACTGAAGCTTTCTTT. It encodes CASSVLTGDGTEAFF.